These 30 T cell receptor beta chains came from one sample sequenced in a study of T cells after yellow fever vaccination. TCRdb analysed the 5' RACE reads with MiXCR anew, one entry per CDR3 protein. Of more than 25,000 distinct CDR3 sequences in the sample, roughly 6% were seen once. The sequencing here drew on PBMCs, either bulk or a sorted T-cell subset (CD4+, CD8+, memory, or dextramer-sorted; not recorded which), taken on the day of the yellow fever booster vaccination. The receptors were gathered from a man in his thirties or forties who received the YFV17D yellow fever vaccine.

This clonotype was seen many times. The J gene is TRBJ2-1, the V gene TRBV7-3, with D unresolved. Trimming removed 5 bases from V and 6 bases from J, with 11 bases in between. The CDR3 has 13 amino acids. Germline CDR1 is SGHTA and CDR2 is FQGTGA. The CDR3 DNA reads as TGTGCCAGCAGCAACGTGGGAACCAATGAGCAGTTCTTC. This codes for CASSNVGTNEQFF.

The chain carries TRBV20-1 and TRBJ1-6; D not resolved. Germline values: CDR1 DFQATT, CDR2 SNEGSKA (reference sequence). The CDR3 sequence is 14 residues long. The CDR3 protein is CCARVGSYDSPLHF. CDR3 DNA sequence: TGCTGCGCTAGAGTGGGTAGCTACGATTCACCCCTCCACTTT.

This clonotype was seen a few times. The V gene is TRBV20-1, the J gene TRBJ1-2; D not certain. V was clipped by 5 bases and J by 6 bases, with 34 bases between them. Germline V gene sequence: CDR1 DFQATT, CDR2 SNEGSKA (reference sequence). The CDR3 totals 19 residues. The DNA for the CDR3 is TGCAGTGCTGAAATCAGCGTGCTGTCCCCGGGCCTCGGGATGAATGGCTACACCTTC. Protein product: CSAEISVLSPGLGMNGYTF.

This clonotype is labeled medium-sized. The gene calls are TRBV7-2 and TRBJ2-2; D is uncertain. CDR1 is SGHTA and CDR2 is FQGNSA in the germline V gene. The V and J ends lost 2 bases and 7 bases respectively, with 5 bases between them. This CDR3 contains 12 residues. The CDR3 coding sequence is TGTGCCAGCAGCTTACGAGACGGGGAGCTGTTTTTT. This gives the protein CASSLRDGELFF.

This clonotype was picked up many times. The chain joins TRBV29-1 to TRBJ2-2; D perhaps matches TRBD2 (6 bases). The CDR3 contains 12 residues. Germline V gene data show CDR1 as SQVTM and CDR2 as ANQGSEA. The DNA for the CDR3 is TGCAGTGGGGAGGAGGACACCGGGGAGCTGTTTTTT. This codes for CSGEEDTGELFF.

This clonotype has a count of ten or more. The chain couples TRBV29-1 to TRBJ2-5; 8 bases fit TRBD2. Germline V gene lookup returns CDR1 SQVTM and CDR2 ANQGSEA. The CDR3 totals 13 residues. J lost 5 bases, V lost 7 bases, and 9 bases had no gene match. The CDR3 reads CSDRSGTSETQYF. The CDR3 DNA is TGCAGCGACCGTAGCGGGACTTCGGAGACCCAGTACTTC.

The gene calls are TRBV27 and TRBJ2-7, with 9 bases identical to TRBD1. The CDR3 is 15 residues long. Germline V gene sequence: CDR1 MNHEY, CDR2 SMNVEV (reference sequence). With 5 bases clipped from V and 4 bases from J, the junction kept 9 bases outside the gene matches. CDR3 DNA sequence: TGTGCCAGCAGTCGGTTACAGGGGGCGGATTACGAGCAGTACTTC. Its protein is CASSRLQGADYEQYF.

Concerning this clonotype itself: A much more abundant neighbour one base away suggests this may be a read error. J is TRBJ2-1 and V is TRBV6-1, with TRBD2 matching 15 bases. CDR3 length: 15 amino acids. Losses at the gene ends were 8 bases for V and 7 bases for J; bases not matched to a gene: 6. In germline, CDR1 is MNHNS, CDR2 SASEGT. CDR3 sequence: CASHHGTSGRNEQFF. The CDR3 nucleotides are TGTGCCAGCCATCATGGGACTAGCGGGAGGAATGAGCAGTTCTTC.

The chain combines TRBV5-4 with TRBJ2-1; tentatively, D is TRBD1 (5 bases). Trimming pared 3 bases from V and 1 base from J, leaving 11 bases between. The CDR3 consists of 15 residues. The V gene's germline CDR1 is SGHNT and CDR2 YYREEE (reference sequence). The CDR3 is CASSSTGKSYNEQFF. CDR3 sequence (DNA): TGTGCCAGCAGCTCTACAGGAAAATCCTACAATGAGCAGTTCTTC.

On this clonotype: With a much larger clone just one base away, this may be a read error. V usage is TRBV20-1 and J usage is TRBJ1-2, with D possibly matching TRBD1 (5 bases). Germline V gives CDR1 DFQATT, CDR2 SNEGSKA (reference sequence). The length of the CDR3 is 13 residues. The CDR3, as DNA: TGCAGTGCCTGGGCCGGAAAAGCCCAGGGCTACTCCTTC. Its protein is CSAWAGKAQGYSF.

This clonotype was picked up many times. The CDR3, as DNA: TGTGCCAGCACCCTTAGTGGGACAGGGACTGAAGCTTTCTTT. Translation gives CASTLSGTGTEAFF. The chain has TRBV7-9 and TRBJ1-1, with 9 positions matching TRBD1. The CDR3 is 14 residues long. CDR1 is SEHNR, CDR2 FQNEAQ, per germline (reference sequence). V lost 7 bases, J lost 5 bases, and 8 bases stayed unmatched.

This clonotype was detected many times. The chain employs TRBV20-1 and TRBJ1-1; the D gene is possibly TRBD1 (5 bases). CDR1 is DFQATT, CDR2 SNEGSKA, per germline (reference sequence). The germline V and J ends were trimmed by 3 bases and 0 bases, with 17 bases remaining between them. This CDR3 has 16 amino acids. The CDR3 DNA reads as TGCAGTGCTAGTAAGGGGCGGGTTTCCGTGAACACTGAAGCTTTCTTT. This sequence encodes CSASKGRVSVNTEAFF.

This clonotype occurred many times. The genes are TRBV5-1 and TRBJ2-7, with D possibly TRBD2 on 7 matching bases. With 3 bases removed from V and 3 bases from J, the gap between germline ends came to 16 bases. Germline values: CDR1 SGHRS, CDR2 YFSETQ. The CDR3 is made up of 15 amino acids. This CDR3 is CASSSRGAGIYEQYF. CDR3 coding DNA: TGCGCCAGCAGCTCTCGGGGGGCAGGGATCTACGAGCAGTACTTC.

The chain is built from TRBV12-3 or TRBV12-4 and TRBJ2-1, with D possibly TRBD2 on 6 matching bases. The germline V and J ends were trimmed by 11 bases and 6 bases, with 29 bases remaining between them. CDR3 length: 17 residues. In DNA form, the CDR3 reads TGTGCCTTCAGTTCAAGAACCCCGGGACTCCGGGCCAATGAGCAGTTCTTC. Its translation is CAFSSRTPGLRANEQFF.

The V and J genes are TRBV7-2 and TRBJ2-5, with 8 positions matching TRBD1. The CDR3 is made up of 15 amino acids. V shed 1 base, J shed 4 bases, and the junction held 5 bases outside the gene matches. Germline CDR1 SGHTA, CDR2 FQGNSA. The CDR3: CASSLGTGMGETQYF. The CDR3 DNA reads TGTGCCAGCAGCTTAGGGACAGGGATGGGAGAGACCCAGTACTTC.

V usage is TRBV4-2 and J usage is TRBJ2-1, with D unclear. CDR3 length: 14 residues. Looked up from germline, CDR1 is LGHNA and CDR2 is YNFKEQ. With 0 bases removed from V and 12 bases from J, the gap between germline ends came to 15 bases. In DNA, the CDR3 is TGTGCCAGCAGCCAAGAGGCCACCCCAACCCCGCAGTTCTTC. It yields the protein CASSQEATPTPQFF.

This clonotype was observed at least ten times. The gene calls are TRBV20-1 and TRBJ1-3; D remains unclear. CDR1 and CDR2 from the germline V gene are DFQATT and SNEGSKA (reference sequence). With 6 bases removed from V and 0 bases from J, the gap between germline ends came to 12 bases. This CDR3 is 14 amino acids long. This CDR3 reads CSAHSPSSGNTIYF. CDR3 nucleotide sequence: TGCAGTGCCCATAGCCCTAGCTCTGGAAACACCATATATTTT.

This clonotype showed up many times. The J gene is TRBJ2-2, the V gene TRBV18; weak D call: TRBD2 (6 bases). Looked up from germline, CDR1 is KGHSH and CDR2 is LQKENI. V lost 5 bases and J 2 bases, leaving 18 bases between the germline ends. CDR3 length equals 17 residues. CDR3 sequence (DNA): TGTGCCAGCTCAACTCCTAGCGCACAAGTAAACACCGGGGAGCTGTTTTTT. It yields the protein CASSTPSAQVNTGELFF.

This clonotype was recorded many times. The rearrangement joins TRBV4-2 to TRBJ2-7; possibly TRBD1 or TRBD2 for D (6 bases each). Trimming cost V 1 base and J 0 bases, with 13 bases left between them. In germline, CDR1 is LGHNA, CDR2 YNFKEQ. There are 16 residues in the CDR3. The CDR3 sequence: CASSQAGADSSYEQYF. In nucleotides, the CDR3 is TGTGCCAGCAGCCAAGCGGGGGCGGACAGCTCCTACGAGCAGTACTTC.

Ten or more counts support this clonotype. The chain joins TRBV6-5 to TRBJ2-1, with 12 nucleotides matching TRBD2. V gave up 4 bases and J gave up 8 bases; unmatched junction bases: 12. This CDR3 is 17 amino acids long. Germline CDR1 is MNHEY and CDR2 is SVGAGI. Here the CDR3 DNA reads TGTGCCAGCAGTTTCCTACCTAGCGGGAGGGTCCGATATGAGCAGTTCTTC. The encoded protein is CASSFLPSGRVRYEQFF.

The chain uses TRBV6-1 and TRBJ1-1, with D hard to call. V dropped 6 bases and J dropped 3 bases, with 11 bases sitting between them. There are 13 residues in the CDR3. In germline, CDR1 is MNHNS, CDR2 SASEGT. For the CDR3, the DNA is TGTGCCAGCAGGCCCGTAAGGGACACTGAAGCTTTCTTT. This translates into CASRPVRDTEAFF.

This clonotype was counted at least ten times. The chain recombines TRBV10-1 with TRBJ2-3; D might be TRBD2 (6 bases). The ends were cut back, 8 bases at V and 4 bases at J, with 13 bases in the middle. This CDR3 has 13 residues. Germline V gene sequence: CDR1 WNHNN, CDR2 SYGVQD (reference sequence). This CDR3 is CASRSSAADTQYF. The CDR3 bases are TGCGCCAGCCGCTCTAGCGCTGCAGATACGCAGTATTTT.

The V call is TRBV18, the J call TRBJ2-7; perhaps TRBD1 as D (5 bases). CDR1 KGHSH and CDR2 LQKENI come from the germline V gene. This CDR3 has 12 amino acids. Between the trimmed V and J ends, which lost 6 bases and 7 bases, there was a span of 13 bases. DNA for the CDR3: TGTGCCAGCTCCCGTGGGGCTCGGGAGCAGTACTTC. Translating gives CASSRGAREQYF.

This clonotype has a count of ten or more. The V and J genes are TRBV7-9 and TRBJ2-2; D gene uncertain. Trimming left V 5 bases short and J 0 bases short, with 1 base between. The CDR3 consists of 12 residues. Per germline, CDR1 SEHNR and CDR2 FQNEAQ (reference sequence). CDR3 DNA sequence: TGTGCCAGCAGCACGAACACCGGGGAGCTGTTTTTT. It yields the protein CASSTNTGELFF.

This clonotype was seen ten or more times. This chain connects TRBV15 to TRBJ2-1; perhaps TRBD2 as D (6 bases). Germline loops: CDR1 LNHNV, CDR2 YYDKDF (reference sequence). CDR3 length: 14 amino acids. The ends were cut back, 6 bases at V and 2 bases at J, with 11 bases in the middle. The CDR3 sequence: CATRASDPYNEQFF. The CDR3 bases are TGTGCCACCAGAGCTAGCGACCCCTACAATGAGCAGTTCTTC.

Many counts were recorded for this clonotype. V usage is TRBV9 and J usage is TRBJ1-1; TRBD1 matches at 10 bases. CDR3 length: 13 residues. Trimming took 3 bases from V and 7 from J; bases not matched to a gene: 3. CDR1 and CDR2 (germline): SGDLS, YYNGEE. The chain's CDR3 is CASSGGQGVEAFF. CDR3 in DNA: TGTGCCAGCAGCGGCGGACAGGGGGTTGAAGCTTTCTTT.

There are many counts of this clonotype. V is TRBV5-1 and J is TRBJ1-2; D ambiguous. The CDR3 covers 13 residues. In germline, CDR1 is SGHRS, CDR2 YFSETQ. Trimming left V 0 bases short and J 8 bases short, with 11 bases between. CDR3 amino acids: CASSLVGSEGYTF. For the CDR3, the DNA is TGCGCCAGCAGCTTGGTTGGGAGTGAGGGCTACACCTTC.

Many counts were recorded for this clonotype. The rearrangement joins TRBV7-2 to TRBJ2-1; 10 positions agree with TRBD2. CDR1 is SGHTA and CDR2 is FQGNSA in the germline V gene. V gave up 5 bases and J gave up 3 bases; unmatched junction bases: 4. This CDR3 region has 15 residues. The CDR3 here is CASSPGTSVYNEQFF. DNA of the CDR3: TGTGCCAGCAGCCCCGGGACTAGCGTCTACAATGAGCAGTTCTTC.

This clonotype was observed many times. J is TRBJ1-6 and V is TRBV11-2, with 8 bases that match TRBD1. V dropped 5 bases and J dropped 0; count of bases not matched to a gene: 9. Germline CDR1 is SGHAT and CDR2 is FQNNGV. The CDR3 sequence is 18 residues long. The CDR3 loop reads CASSRRTGGSSYNSPLHF. CDR3 DNA sequence: TGTGCCAGCAGCCGACGAACAGGGGGAAGCTCCTATAATTCACCCCTCCACTTT.

This clonotype showed up many times. The chain uses TRBV7-2 and TRBJ2-7; TRBD2 agrees at 8 bases. The trim removed 4 bases at V and 7 bases at J, leaving 9 bases unmatched. Germline V gene data show CDR1 as SGHTA and CDR2 as FQGNSA. CDR3 length equals 14 residues. CDR3 sequence reads: CASSWGSGSWEQYF. The CDR3 coding sequence is TGTGCCAGCAGCTGGGGGAGCGGGAGCTGGGAGCAGTACTTC.